Shown below are 9 T cell receptor beta chains from a single sample sequenced in a study of OX40 agonist ivuxolimab in advanced cancers. The table came from immunoSEQ multiplex PCR; TCRdb's copy has only in-frame clones and leaves some out. The sample lists about 59,000 clones, 87% occurring once. The source material was CD4+ or CD8+ T cells sorted from blood, sampled in a trial of the OX40 agonist ivuxolimab. The receptors were gathered from an adult with an advanced solid tumor such as melanoma, head and neck, liver or kidney cancer.

The chain combines TRBV7-6 with TRBJ1-4, with D maybe TRBD1 (5 bases). Trimming pared 4 bases from V and 6 bases from J, leaving 12 bases between. The CDR3 is made up of 14 amino acids. Germline values: CDR1 SGHVS, CDR2 FNYEAQ. The CDR3 reads CASSSTAGDEKLFF. The CDR3 DNA sequence: TGTGCCAGCAGCTCGACAGCGGGGGATGAAAAACTGTTTTTT.

This chain links TRBV6-4 with TRBJ2-3; no firm D call. The CDR3 covers 16 residues. V was cut by 2 bases and J by 0 bases, with 12 bases left in between. Germline CDR1 and CDR2: MRHNA and SNTAGT. The CDR3 DNA sequence: TGTGCCAGCAGTGACGGTCGGTCTCTTAGCACAGATACGCAGTATTTT. Its translation is CASSDGRSLSTDTQYF.

V usage is TRBV30 and J usage is TRBJ2-3, with 10 bases that match TRBD2. CDR3 length: 20 residues. Germline lookup yields CDR1 GTSNPN and CDR2 SVGIG (reference sequence). Trimming at V came to 4 bases and at J to 1 base, leaving 20 bases not matched to a gene. CDR3 coding DNA: TGTGCCTGGAAGGCTGTACTAGCGGGATGGGAAGGCATTGGCACAGATACGCAGTATTTT. This encodes CAWKAVLAGWEGIGTDTQYF.

This rearrangement joins TRBV15 to TRBJ2-5; no clear D gene. The CDR3 loop spans 15 amino acids. The ends were cut back, 3 bases at V and 0 bases at J, with 11 bases in the middle. Per germline, CDR1 LNHNV and CDR2 YYDKDF (reference sequence). CDR3 DNA: TGTGCCACCAGCAGGGGCCAAACATACCAAGAGACCCAGTACTTC. This sequence encodes CATSRGQTYQETQYF.

This chain joins TRBV9 and TRBJ1-4, with 8 nucleotides matching TRBD1. The germline CDR1 and CDR2 sequences are SGDLS and YYNGEE. V lost 7 bases to trimming and J lost 5 bases; unmatched junction nucleotides: 10. There are 15 residues in the CDR3. The CDR3 nucleotides read TGTGCCAGCGCCCCACGGCAGGGGGCGAATGAAAAACTGTTTTTT. Translating gives CASAPRQGANEKLFF.

The chain employs TRBV29-1 and TRBJ2-5; the D is unclear. The V gene lost 4 bases and the J gene lost 4 bases, with 13 bases spanning the gap. The CDR3 extends over 13 amino acids. Germline-derived CDR1 and CDR2 are SQVTM and ANQGSEA. CDR3 residues: CSVGNSGVETQYF. The CDR3 region has the DNA TGCAGCGTTGGAAATTCTGGGGTAGAGACCCAGTACTTC.

The V gene is TRBV19, the J gene TRBJ2-7; D perhaps matches TRBD1 (6 bases). This CDR3 is 15 amino acids long. Germline loops: CDR1 LNHDA, CDR2 SQIVND (reference sequence). Trimming pared 9 bases from V and 4 bases from J, leaving 22 bases between. CDR3 coding DNA: TGTGCCAGCTCCTTCCAGGGGCAGGGGAAATACGAGCAGTACTTC. Protein: CASSFQGQGKYEQYF.

V is TRBV28 and J is TRBJ1-1; 8 nucleotides line up with TRBD1. This CDR3 spans 16 amino acids. Per germline, CDR1 MDHEN and CDR2 SYDVKM. Trimming at V came to 4 bases and at J to 0 bases, leaving 7 bases not matched to a gene. Written as DNA, the CDR3 is TGTGCCAGCAGTTCGACGACAGGGGCTATGAACACTGAAGCTTTCTTT. Protein sequence: CASSSTTGAMNTEAFF.

The chain is built from TRBV5-8 and TRBJ1-1; D remains ambiguous. CDR1 SGHTS and CDR2 YDEGEE come from the germline V gene. The CDR3 runs to 16 residues. Trimming took 0 bases from V and 5 from J, leaving 17 bases between them. In DNA form, the CDR3 reads TGTGCCAGCAGCTTGGGGTTGTCGGCAGAAGGTACTGAAGCTTTCTTT. Protein: CASSLGLSAEGTEAFF.